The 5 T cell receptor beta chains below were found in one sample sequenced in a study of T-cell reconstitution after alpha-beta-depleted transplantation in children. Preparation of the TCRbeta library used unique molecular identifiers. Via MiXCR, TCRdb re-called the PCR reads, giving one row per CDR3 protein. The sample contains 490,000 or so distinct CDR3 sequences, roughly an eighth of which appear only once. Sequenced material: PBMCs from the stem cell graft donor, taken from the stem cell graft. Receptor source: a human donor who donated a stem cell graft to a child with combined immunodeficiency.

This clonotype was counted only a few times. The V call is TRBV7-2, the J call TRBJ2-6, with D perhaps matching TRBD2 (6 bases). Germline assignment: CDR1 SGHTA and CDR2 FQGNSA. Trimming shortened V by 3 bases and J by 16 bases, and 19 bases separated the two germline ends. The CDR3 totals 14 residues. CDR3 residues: CASSFAPSPGTLTF. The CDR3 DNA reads TGTGCCAGCAGCTTTGCCCCCAGCCCCGGGACTCTGACTTTC.

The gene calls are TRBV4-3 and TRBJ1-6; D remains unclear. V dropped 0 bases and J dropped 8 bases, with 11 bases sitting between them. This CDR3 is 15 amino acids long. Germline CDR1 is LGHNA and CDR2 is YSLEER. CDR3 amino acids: CASSQDIQMDSPLHF. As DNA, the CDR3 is TGCGCCAGCAGCCAAGATATACAGATGGATTCACCCCTCCACTTT.

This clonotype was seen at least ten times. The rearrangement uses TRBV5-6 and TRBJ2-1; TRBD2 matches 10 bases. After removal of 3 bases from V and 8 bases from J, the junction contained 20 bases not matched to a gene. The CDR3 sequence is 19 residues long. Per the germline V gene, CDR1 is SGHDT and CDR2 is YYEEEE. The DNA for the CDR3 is TGTGCCAGCAGCTACCTACAGTGGGCGGCTAGCGGGAGTTTACATGAGCAGTTCTTC. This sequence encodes CASSYLQWAASGSLHEQFF.

The CDR3 loop is CASSQEFGTEAFF. In nucleotides, the CDR3 is TGTGCCAGCAGTCAAGAGTTCGGCACTGAAGCTTTCTTT. The chain uses TRBV6-1 and TRBJ1-1; D is unclear. CDR1 and CDR2 from the germline V gene are MNHNS and SASEGT. The CDR3 contains 13 residues. V lost 5 bases, J lost 4 bases, and 11 bases lay in between.

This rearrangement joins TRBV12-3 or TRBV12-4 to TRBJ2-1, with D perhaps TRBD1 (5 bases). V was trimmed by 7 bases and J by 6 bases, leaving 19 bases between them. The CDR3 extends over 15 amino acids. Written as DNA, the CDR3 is TGTGCCAGCACCATAGGGTGGGGCCCGGGCAATGAGCAGTTCTTC. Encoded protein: CASTIGWGPGNEQFF.